These T cell receptor beta chains were read from a single sample in a study of T cell changes during pregnancy in multiple sclerosis. TCRdb keeps only in-frame clones here, not all; method: immunoSEQ multiplex PCR. This table has approximately 65,000 clones, around 91% appearing once. This specimen was peripheral blood, taken in the third trimester of pregnancy. These receptors were taken from a female donor in good health, enrolled as a control in a pregnancy study. CDR3s include the opening cysteine and the closing phenylalanine or tryptophan. D genes are given only for firm matches. Clone size is not always given. Where it is, it says once, few, many or a class for expanded clones.

j_call v_call clone_size d_call cdr3_aa cdr3_nt
TRBJ2-1 TRBV5-1 - - CASGQSHEQFF TGCGCCAGCGGACAGTCCCATGAGCAGTTCTTC
TRBJ2-1 TRBV7-2 - TRBD2 CASGTSYGNEQFF TGTGCCAGCGGGACTAGCTATGGCAATGAGCAGTTCTTC
TRBJ2-3 TRBV30 - TRBD2 CAWSPQSGGPYTQYF TGTGCCTGGAGTCCTCAGAGCGGGGGGCCATATACGCAGTATTTT
TRBJ1-6 TRBV28 - - CSSSRGTRGNSPLHF TGTAGCAGCAGTAGGGGGACAAGGGGGAATTCACCCCTCCACTTT
TRBJ1-2 TRBV6-5 - - CASSYSKRVRGYTF TGTGCCAGCAGTTACTCGAAGAGGGTCCGTGGCTACACCTTC
TRBJ2-3 TRBV7-2 - - CASSPRPGDTQYF TGTGCCAGCAGCCCCCGCCCAGGGGATACGCAGTATTTT
TRBJ2-1 TRBV4-3 - - CASSRGVADNEQFF TGCGCCAGCAGCCGGGGGGTAGCAGACAATGAGCAGTTCTTC
TRBJ2-1 TRBV4-1 - TRBD1 CASSQFTGGEQFF TGCGCCAGCAGCCAATTTACAGGGGGAGAGCAGTTCTTC
TRBJ2-7 TRBV7-8 - - CASSSLYEQYF TGTGCCAGCAGCTCCTTATACGAGCAGTACTTC
TRBJ2-6 TRBV30 - TRBD1 CASGQTPGANVLTF TGTGCCTCGGGACAGACGCCTGGGGCCAACGTCCTGACTTTC
TRBJ2-7 TRBV5-1 - - CASKDSHYEQYF TGCGCCAGCAAGGACAGCCACTACGAGCAGTACTTC
TRBJ1-2 TRBV7-3 - - CASSLWGGDGYTF TGTGCCAGCAGCTTATGGGGGGGCGATGGCTACACCTTC
TRBJ2-5 TRBV7-2 few TRBD1 CASSSGQGYETQYF TGTGCCAGCAGCTCCGGACAGGGTTATGAGACCCAGTACTTC
TRBJ2-3 TRBV7-8 - - CASSLGAGGQGTQYF TGTGCCAGCAGCTTAGGGGCGGGGGGACAGGGTACGCAGTATTTT
TRBJ1-2 TRBV6-5 - - CASRSFTRYYGYTF TGTGCCAGCAGGAGCTTCACCCGGTACTATGGCTACACCTTC
TRBJ1-2 TRBV5-1 - - CASSPTGDGGYTF TGCGCCAGCAGCCCCACGGGGGACGGGGGCTACACCTTC
TRBJ2-1 TRBV6-4 - - CASSDRQGGYNEQFF TGTGCCAGCAGTGACAGGCAGGGGGGATACAATGAGCAGTTCTTC
TRBJ2-3 TRBV5-6 - TRBD1 CASSVLGTGGTGTQYF TGTGCCAGCAGCGTGCTCGGGACAGGGGGAACCGGTACGCAGTATTTT
TRBJ1-2 TRBV9 - - CASSPRDSHPTKTYTF TGTGCCAGCAGCCCACGTGACAGTCACCCCACTAAGACCTACACCTTC
TRBJ1-4 TRBV25-1 - - CASSDHGRGWSNEKLFF TGTGCCAGCAGTGATCATGGGAGGGGCTGGTCTAATGAAAAACTGTTTTTT
TRBJ2-2 TRBV10-3 - TRBD1 CAISGTGGTGELFF TGTGCCATCAGTGGGACAGGGGGCACCGGGGAGCTGTTTTTT
TRBJ2-1 TRBV10-3 - - CAIRTANEQFF TGTGCCATCAGGACAGCTAATGAGCAGTTCTTC
TRBJ1-4 TRBV9 - - CASSVDGGEKLFF TGTGCCAGCAGCGTAGACGGGGGTGAAAAACTGTTTTTT
TRBJ2-2 TRBV7-3 - TRBD1 CASSLNPFGTGAGELFF TGTGCCAGCAGCTTAAACCCCTTCGGGACAGGGGCCGGGGAGCTGTTTTTT
TRBJ2-7 TRBV4-3 - TRBD2 CASSQTSGGGPYEQYF TGCGCCAGCAGCCAAACTAGCGGGGGGGGACCCTACGAGCAGTACTTC
TRBJ2-5 TRBV18 - - CASSSQGQETQYF TGTGCCAGCTCGTCACAGGGACAAGAGACCCAGTACTTC
TRBJ2-1 TRBV7-9 - - CASSLVTTSEQFF TGTGCCAGCAGCTTAGTGACTACCAGTGAGCAGTTCTTC
TRBJ2-5 TRBV7-2 - TRBD1 CASSLAGQKETQYF TGTGCCAGCAGCTTAGCGGGACAGAAAGAGACCCAGTACTTC